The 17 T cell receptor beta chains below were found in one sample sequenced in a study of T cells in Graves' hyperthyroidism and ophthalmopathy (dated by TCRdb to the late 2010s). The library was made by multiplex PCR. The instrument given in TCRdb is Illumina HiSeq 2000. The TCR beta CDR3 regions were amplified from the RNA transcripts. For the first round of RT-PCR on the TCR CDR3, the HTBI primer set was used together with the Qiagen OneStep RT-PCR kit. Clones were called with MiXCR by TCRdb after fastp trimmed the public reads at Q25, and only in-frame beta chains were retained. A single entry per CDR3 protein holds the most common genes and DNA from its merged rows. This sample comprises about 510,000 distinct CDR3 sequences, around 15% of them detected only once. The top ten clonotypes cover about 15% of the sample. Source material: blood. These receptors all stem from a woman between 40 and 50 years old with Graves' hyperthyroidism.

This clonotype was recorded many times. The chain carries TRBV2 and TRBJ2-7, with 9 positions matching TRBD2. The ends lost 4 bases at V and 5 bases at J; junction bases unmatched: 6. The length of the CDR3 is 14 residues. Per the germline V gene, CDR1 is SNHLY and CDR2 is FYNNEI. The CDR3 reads CASSVGSGRHEQYF. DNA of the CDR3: TGTGCCAGCAGTGTGGGTAGCGGGAGACACGAGCAGTACTTC.

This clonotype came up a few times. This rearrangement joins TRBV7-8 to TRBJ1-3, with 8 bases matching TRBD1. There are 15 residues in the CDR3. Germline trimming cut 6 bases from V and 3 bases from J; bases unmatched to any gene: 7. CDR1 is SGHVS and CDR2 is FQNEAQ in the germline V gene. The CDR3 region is CASRDRGLVGNTIYF. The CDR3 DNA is TGTGCCAGCAGAGACAGGGGTTTGGTTGGAAACACCATATATTTT.

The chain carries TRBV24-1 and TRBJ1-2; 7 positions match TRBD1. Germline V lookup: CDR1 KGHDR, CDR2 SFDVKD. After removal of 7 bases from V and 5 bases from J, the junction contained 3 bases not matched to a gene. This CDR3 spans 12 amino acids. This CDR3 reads CATSGTDYGYTF. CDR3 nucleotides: TGTGCCACCAGCGGGACAGATTATGGCTACACCTTC.

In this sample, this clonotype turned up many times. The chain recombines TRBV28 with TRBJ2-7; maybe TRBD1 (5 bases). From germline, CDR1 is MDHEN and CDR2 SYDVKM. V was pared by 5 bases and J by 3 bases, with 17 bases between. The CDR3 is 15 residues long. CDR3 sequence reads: CASSTLAGSGYEQYF. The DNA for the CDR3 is TGTGCCAGCAGTACACTCGCAGGGTCGGGCTACGAGCAGTACTTC.

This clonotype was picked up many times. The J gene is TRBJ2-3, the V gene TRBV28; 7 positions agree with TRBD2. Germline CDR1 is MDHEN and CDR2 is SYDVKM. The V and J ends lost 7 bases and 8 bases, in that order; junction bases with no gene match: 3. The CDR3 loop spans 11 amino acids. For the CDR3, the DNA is TGTGCCAGCACCGGGGGGTTTACGCAGTATTTT. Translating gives CASTGGFTQYF. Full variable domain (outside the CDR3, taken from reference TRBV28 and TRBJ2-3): DVKVTQSSRYLVKRTGEKVFLECVQDMDHENMFWYRQDPGLGLRLIYFSYDVKMKEKGDIPEGYSVSREKKERFSLILESASTNQTSMYLCASTGGFTQYFGPGTRLTVL.

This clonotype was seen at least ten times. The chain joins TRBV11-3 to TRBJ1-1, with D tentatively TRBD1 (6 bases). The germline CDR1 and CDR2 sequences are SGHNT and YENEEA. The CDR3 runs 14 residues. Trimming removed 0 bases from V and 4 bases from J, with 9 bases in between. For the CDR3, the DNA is TGTGCCAGCAGCTTAGATCAGGGGAGCACTGAAGCTTTCTTT. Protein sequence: CASSLDQGSTEAFF.

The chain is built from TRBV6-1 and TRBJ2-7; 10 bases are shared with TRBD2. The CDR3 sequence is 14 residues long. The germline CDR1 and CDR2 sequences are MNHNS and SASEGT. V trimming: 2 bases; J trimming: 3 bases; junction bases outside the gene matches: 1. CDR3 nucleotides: TGTGCCAGCAGTGAATCTAGCGGGAGCTACGAGCAGTACTTC. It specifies CASSESSGSYEQYF.

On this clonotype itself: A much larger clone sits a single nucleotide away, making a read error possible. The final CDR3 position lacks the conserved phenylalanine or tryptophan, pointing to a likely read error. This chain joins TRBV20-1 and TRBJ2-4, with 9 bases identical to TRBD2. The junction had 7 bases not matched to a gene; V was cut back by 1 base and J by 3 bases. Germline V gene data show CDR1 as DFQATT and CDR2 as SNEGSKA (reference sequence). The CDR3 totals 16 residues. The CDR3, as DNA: TGCAGTGCTAGAGGGGGCGGGAGGGAAGTCAAAAACATTCAGTACGTC. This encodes CSARGGGREVKNIQYV.

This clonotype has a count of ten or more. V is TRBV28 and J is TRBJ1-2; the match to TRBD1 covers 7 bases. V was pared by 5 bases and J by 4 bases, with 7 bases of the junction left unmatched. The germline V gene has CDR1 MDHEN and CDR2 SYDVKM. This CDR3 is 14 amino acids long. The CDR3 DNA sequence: TGTGCCAGCAGTCAAGGCAGGGGGAGCTATGGCTACACCTTC. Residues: CASSQGRGSYGYTF.

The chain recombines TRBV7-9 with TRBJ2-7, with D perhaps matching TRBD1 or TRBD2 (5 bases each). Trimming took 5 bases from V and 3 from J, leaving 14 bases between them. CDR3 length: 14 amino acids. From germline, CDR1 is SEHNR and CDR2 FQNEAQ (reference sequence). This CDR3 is CASSKPGPLYEQYF. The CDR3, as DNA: TGTGCCAGCAGCAAACCGGGACCCCTCTACGAGCAGTACTTC. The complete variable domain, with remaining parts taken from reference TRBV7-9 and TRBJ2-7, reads DTGVSQNPRHKITKRGQNVTFRCDPISEHNRLYWYRQTLGQGPEFLTYFQNEAQLEKSRLLSDRFSAERPKGSFSTLEIQRTEQGDSAMYLCASSKPGPLYEQYFGPGTRLTVT.

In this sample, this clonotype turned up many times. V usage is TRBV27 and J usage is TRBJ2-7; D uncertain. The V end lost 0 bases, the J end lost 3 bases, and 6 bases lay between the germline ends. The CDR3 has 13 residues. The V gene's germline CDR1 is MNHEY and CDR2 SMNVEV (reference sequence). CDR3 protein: CASSLSQFYEQYF. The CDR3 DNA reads TGTGCCAGCAGTTTATCCCAATTCTACGAGCAGTACTTC.

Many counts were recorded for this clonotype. The CDR3 sequence: CASSQDPGHQAFF. For the CDR3, the DNA is TGTGCCAGCAGCCAAGACCCGGGACACCAAGCTTTCTTT. J is TRBJ1-1 and V is TRBV3-1; D perhaps matches TRBD1 (6 bases). The germline gives CDR1 LGHDT, CDR2 YNNKEL (reference sequence). The germline V and J ends were trimmed by 0 bases and 9 bases, with 11 bases remaining between them. This CDR3 has 13 residues.

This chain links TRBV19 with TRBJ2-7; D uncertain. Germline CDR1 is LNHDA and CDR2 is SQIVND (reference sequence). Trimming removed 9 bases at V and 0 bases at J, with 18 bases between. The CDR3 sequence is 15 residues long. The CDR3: CARTSYRIDSYEQYF. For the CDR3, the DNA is TGTGCCAGAACCTCCTACCGCATCGACTCCTACGAGCAGTACTTC. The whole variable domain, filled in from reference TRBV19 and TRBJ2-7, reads DGGITQSPKYLFRKEGQNVTLSCEQNLNHDAMYWYRQDPGQGLRLIYYSQIVNDFQKGDIAEGYSVSREKKESFPLTVTSAQKNPTAFYLCARTSYRIDSYEQYFGPGTRLTVT.

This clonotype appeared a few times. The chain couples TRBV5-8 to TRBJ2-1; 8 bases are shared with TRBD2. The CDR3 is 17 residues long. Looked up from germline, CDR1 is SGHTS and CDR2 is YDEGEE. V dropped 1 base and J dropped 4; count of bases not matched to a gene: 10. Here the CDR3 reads CASSLFPVAGQYNEQFF. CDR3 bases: TGTGCCAGCAGCTTGTTTCCGGTAGCGGGACAATACAATGAGCAGTTCTTC.

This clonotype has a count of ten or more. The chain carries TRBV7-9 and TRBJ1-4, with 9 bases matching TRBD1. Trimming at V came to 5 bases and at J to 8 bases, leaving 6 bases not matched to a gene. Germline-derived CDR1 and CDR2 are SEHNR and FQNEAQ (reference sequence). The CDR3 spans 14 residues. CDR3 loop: CASSQGQGREKLFF. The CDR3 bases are TGTGCCAGCAGCCAGGGACAGGGTCGGGAAAAACTGTTTTTT.

CDR3 DNA: TGTGCCAGCAGCTCCGACCGTACAGATCAGCCCCAGCATTTT. Protein: CASSSDRTDQPQHF. The J gene is TRBJ1-5, the V gene TRBV7-9; D uncertain. The germline CDR1 and CDR2 sequences are SEHNR and FQNEAQ (reference sequence). Trimming left V 4 bases short and J 5 bases short, with 12 bases between. The CDR3 loop spans 14 amino acids. Full variable domain (missing parts from reference TRBV7-9 and TRBJ1-5): DTGVSQNPRHKITKRGQNVTFRCDPISEHNRLYWYRQTLGQGPEFLTYFQNEAQLEKSRLLSDRFSAERPKGSFSTLEIQRTEQGDSAMYLCASSSDRTDQPQHFGDGTRLSIL.

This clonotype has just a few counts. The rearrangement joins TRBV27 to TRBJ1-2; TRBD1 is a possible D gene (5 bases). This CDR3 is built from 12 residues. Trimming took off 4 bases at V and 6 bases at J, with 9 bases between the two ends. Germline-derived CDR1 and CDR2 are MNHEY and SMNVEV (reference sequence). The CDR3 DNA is TGTGCCAGCAGTTCCGACAGCCATGGCTACACCTTC. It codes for CASSSDSHGYTF.